This record covers a single T cell receptor (beta chain). Its antigen is unknown. No base-level quality is on record; no much larger clone is a single base apart. From V the trimming removes 3 bases and from J it removes 0 bases, while the gene matches leave 8 bases of the junction unaccounted for. From its cysteine to its phenylalanine, the CDR3 spans 16 amino acids. The retained sequence is limited to the CDR3, 48 bases, with the frame set at the first base. CDR1 DFQATT and CDR2 SNEGSKA were looked up in the germline V gene (reference sequence). To demonstrate the VDJtools post-analysis software, TCR beta repertoires were profiled from the peripheral blood of about 13 young patients with multiple sclerosis. The patients with multiple sclerosis were children and adolescents between about 6 and 15 years of age. The data were taken from a study of post-analysis software for immune sequencing data (dated by TCRdb to about 2015). Background for the entire study: Recorded disease courses included relapsing-remitting, secondary progressive and progressive-relapsing multiple sclerosis, with some patients lacking subtype annotation. The patient repertoires were compared against approximately twelve previously published healthy control repertoires obtained from donors aged about 6 to 25 years. A subset of samples was prepared in parallel using single-end sample barcoding, then pooled and co-amplified after Illumina adapter ligation. Results the study describes overall, beyond this receptor: Multiple sclerosis patients had significantly lower normalized Chao1 diversity than controls, a result that suggests substantial peripheral T-cell clonal expansion. Patients showed significantly higher frequencies than controls for roughly 5 TRBV segments, among them TRBV5-6, TRBV5-1 and TRBV20-1. Direct clustering with F measure revealed strong co-clustering of samples prepared in the same batch, which led to a batch-effect correction. The multiple sclerosis patient group was slightly younger than the control group.

Library generation was performed with PCR. The sequencer was an Illumina HiSeq 2500. Unique molecular identifiers were incorporated into TCR beta cDNA libraries to reduce PCR and sequencing biases. Every 1 to 10 million input T cells yielded some 500,000 cDNA molecules, meaning each molecule approximated one T cell. The patient libraries were prepared and sequenced using the same protocol as the earlier healthy control dataset. Within a given batch, samples were prepared together, multiplexed and sequenced on the same HiSeq lane. The study's processing was this. MIGEC handled the raw barcoded reads, throwing out single-read molecular identifier groups before consensus assembly and CDR3 extraction. VDJtools was used for post-analysis of the clonotype tables, with diversity normalized by down-sampling every dataset to the smallest sample size. Repertoire overlap clustering matched CDR3 amino acid but not nucleotide sequences to correct batch-related cross-sample contamination. The public sequencing data were trimmed at Q25 with fastp and processed into clonotypes with MiXCR by TCRdb, which kept only in-frame beta chains. For every CDR3 protein sequence, its rows merge into one entry that carries the most common genes and DNA. It is TCRdb's table, rather than the study itself, that gives the V and J calls and clone size. This sample comprises about 770,000 distinct CDR3 sequences, roughly 46% of them detected only once. The leading ten clones occupy just under 5% of the sample.

This receptor was identified in a girl aged 10 to 17 with multiple sclerosis. The V and J genes are TRBV20-1 and TRBJ2-3; TRBD2 matches 8 bases in the middle. The sequenced sample was blood. The sequence in DNA is TGCAGTGCTAGCGGAGGACGGGAGGGAAGCACAGATACGCAGTATTTT. It translates as CSASGGREGSTDTQYF.